A selection of T cell receptor beta chains follows, all from one sample in a study of T-cell reconstitution after alpha-beta-depleted transplantation in children. TCRdb called the PCR reads again in MiXCR, with one record for every CDR3 protein. The table shows 640,000 or so distinct CDR3 sequences, with around 16% occurring only once. Sequenced material: PBMCs from the stem cell graft donor, taken from the stem cell graft. These receptor sequences come from a human donor who donated a stem cell graft to a child with acute myeloid leukemia. Each CDR3 is given with its conserved first and last residue. D genes are given only for firm matches. Rows give clone size only sometimes, using once, few, many, or a class for an expanded clone.

clone_size	v_call	d_call	j_call	cdr3_aa	cdr3_nt
NA	TRBV15	NA	TRBJ2-5	CATRSRGKETQYF	TGTGCCACCAGGTCACGGGGTAAAGAGACCCAGTACTTC
once	TRBV12-3/TRBV12-4	TRBD2	TRBJ2-3	CASSRTSGKSTDTQYF	TGTGCCAGCAGTCGAACTAGCGGCAAAAGCACAGATACGCAGTATTTT
NA	TRBV12-3/TRBV12-4	NA	TRBJ1-2	CASTPTANTYGYTF	TGTGCCAGCACCCCGACAGCTAACACCTATGGCTACACCTTC
many	TRBV20-1	TRBD1	TRBJ2-7	CSAGRDRGTYEQYF	TGCAGTGCTGGCCGGGACAGGGGGACCTACGAGCAGTACTTC
few	TRBV10-2	NA	TRBJ1-1	CASGTWENTEAFF	TGCGCCAGCGGAACGTGGGAGAACACTGAAGCTTTCTTT
many	TRBV7-2	NA	TRBJ1-1	CASSGGGSQLTEAFF	TGTGCCAGCAGCGGCGGGGGCAGCCAACTCACTGAAGCTTTCTTT
few	TRBV20-1	TRBD1	TRBJ2-6	CSAGRGFPSSGANVLTF	TGCAGTGCTGGCAGGGGGTTCCCCTCCTCTGGGGCCAACGTCCTGACTTTC
NA	TRBV12-3/TRBV12-4	NA	TRBJ1-1	CASSPSDLEAFF	TGTGCCAGCAGCCCGAGCGACTTAGAAGCTTTCTTT
many	TRBV6-1	TRBD1	TRBJ1-2	CAGSTGANYGYTF	TGTGCCGGGTCGACAGGGGCTAACTATGGCTACACCTTC
many	TRBV6-1	NA	TRBJ2-2	CASRTALNTGELFF	TGTGCCAGCAGGACAGCTTTGAACACCGGGGAGCTGTTTTTT
many	TRBV20-1	NA	TRBJ2-2	CSASSRGQGGELFF	TGCAGTGCTAGTTCCAGGGGACAAGGCGGGGAGCTGTTTTTT
NA	TRBV12-3/TRBV12-4	NA	TRBJ2-1	CASVYQSWGSIEQFF	TGTGCCAGCGTATACCAGTCGTGGGGGTCGATTGAGCAGTTCTTC
NA	TRBV11-3	NA	TRBJ2-3	CASSLGGVGTDTQYF	TGTGCCAGCAGCTTAGGAGGGGTCGGCACAGATACGCAGTATTTT
few	TRBV18	NA	TRBJ2-7	CASSPIDGTYEQYF	TGTGCCAGCTCACCAATAGACGGGACCTACGAGCAGTACTTC
few	TRBV7-9	NA	TRBJ2-1	CASSSQGTFYNEQFF	TGTGCCAGCAGCTCCCAGGGGACTTTCTACAATGAGCAGTTCTTC
many	TRBV20-1	NA	TRBJ1-6	CSARSTGGVTNSPLHF	TGCAGTGCTAGATCAACCGGTGGAGTTACAAATTCACCCCTCCACTTT
few	TRBV20-1	NA	TRBJ2-2	CSARTLAGATNTGELFF	TGCAGTGCTAGGACCCTGGCGGGGGCCACGAACACCGGGGAGCTGTTTTTT
many	TRBV5-1	NA	TRBJ1-2	CASSGPDIYGYTF	TGCGCCAGCAGCGGTCCGGACATCTATGGCTACACCTTC
many	TRBV27	TRBD1	TRBJ2-6	CASSPQGALGANVLTF	TGTGCCAGCAGCCCACAGGGGGCGTTAGGGGCCAACGTCCTGACTTTC
few	TRBV6-2/TRBV6-3	TRBD2	TRBJ2-1	CASSPAKALAGLYNEQFF	TGTGCCAGCAGCCCGGCTAAGGCACTAGCGGGGTTATACAATGAGCAGTTCTTC
NA	TRBV7-2	TRBD1	TRBJ1-2	CASSLWGQVRGYTF	TGTGCCAGCAGCTTATGGGGACAGGTTCGGGGCTACACCTTC
NA	TRBV12-3/TRBV12-4	TRBD1	TRBJ2-6	CASSPRTGLGSGANVLTF	TGTGCCAGCAGTCCCCGGACAGGGTTGGGATCTGGGGCCAACGTCCTGACTTTC
NA	TRBV11-2	NA	TRBJ1-3	CASRLGRNSGNTIYF	TGTGCCAGCAGATTGGGACGGAACTCTGGAAACACCATATATTTT
NA	TRBV11-2	NA	TRBJ2-1	CASSLDLRLGDNEQFF	TGTGCCAGCAGCTTAGATCTCAGGCTAGGGGACAATGAGCAGTTCTTC
NA	TRBV5-5	NA	TRBJ2-1	CASSTGSGPLEGQFF	TGTGCCAGCAGCACCGGGTCGGGGCCCCTCGAAGGGCAGTTCTTC
NA	TRBV7-2	NA	TRBJ2-1	CASSSAAQDWKFF	TGTGCCAGCAGCTCGGCAGCGCAAGATTGGAAGTTCTTC
many	TRBV20-1	NA	TRBJ1-5	CSARQAESNQPQHF	TGCAGTGCTCGACAGGCGGAGAGCAATCAGCCCCAGCATTTT
few	TRBV20-1	NA	TRBJ2-7	CSAGDSRNYEQYF	TGCAGTGCTGGCGACAGTCGGAACTACGAGCAGTACTTC
few	TRBV10-3	NA	TRBJ2-7	CATGRPHEQYF	TGTGCCACCGGGCGTCCCCACGAGCAGTACTTC
many	TRBV5-5	TRBD1	TRBJ1-5	CASSSGQQNQPQHF	TGTGCCAGCAGCTCGGGACAGCAGAATCAGCCCCAGCATTTT
once	TRBV5-1	NA	TRBJ1-1	CASSWGPVSLNTEAFF	TGCGCCAGCAGCTGGGGCCCGGTCAGTCTGAACACTGAAGCTTTCTTT
many	TRBV12-3/TRBV12-4	NA	TRBJ1-1	CASSLMGAMPEAFF	TGTGCCAGCAGTTTAATGGGGGCGATGCCTGAAGCTTTCTTT
many	TRBV20-1	NA	TRBJ2-2	CSARARLADTGELFF	TGCAGTGCTAGAGCGAGGCTAGCTGACACCGGGGAGCTGTTTTTT